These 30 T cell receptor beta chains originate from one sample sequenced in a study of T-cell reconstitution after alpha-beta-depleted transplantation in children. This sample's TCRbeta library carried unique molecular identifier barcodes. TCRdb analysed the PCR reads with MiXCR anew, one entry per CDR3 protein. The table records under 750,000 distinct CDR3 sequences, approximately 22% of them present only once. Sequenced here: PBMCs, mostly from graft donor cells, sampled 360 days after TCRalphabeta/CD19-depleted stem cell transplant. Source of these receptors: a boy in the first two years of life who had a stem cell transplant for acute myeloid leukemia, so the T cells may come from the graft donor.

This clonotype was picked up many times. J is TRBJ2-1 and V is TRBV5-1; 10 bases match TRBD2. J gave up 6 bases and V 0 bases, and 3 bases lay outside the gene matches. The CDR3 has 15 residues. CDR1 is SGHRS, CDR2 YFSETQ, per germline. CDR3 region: CASSLVSGGANEQFF. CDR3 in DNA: TGCGCCAGCAGCTTGGTCAGCGGGGGGGCCAATGAGCAGTTCTTC.

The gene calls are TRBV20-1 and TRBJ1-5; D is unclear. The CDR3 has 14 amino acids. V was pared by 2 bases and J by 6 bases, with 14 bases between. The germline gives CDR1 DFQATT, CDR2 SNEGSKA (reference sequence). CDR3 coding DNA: TGCAGTGCTAGACAGCTTTGGGAAGCTCAGCCCCAGCATTTT. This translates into CSARQLWEAQPQHF.

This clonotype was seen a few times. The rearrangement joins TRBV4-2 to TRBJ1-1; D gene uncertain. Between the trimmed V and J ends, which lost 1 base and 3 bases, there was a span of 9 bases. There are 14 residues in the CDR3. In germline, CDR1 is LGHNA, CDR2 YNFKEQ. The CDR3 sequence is CASSQGVWHTEAFF. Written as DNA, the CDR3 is TGTGCCAGCAGCCAAGGGGTTTGGCACACTGAAGCTTTCTTT.

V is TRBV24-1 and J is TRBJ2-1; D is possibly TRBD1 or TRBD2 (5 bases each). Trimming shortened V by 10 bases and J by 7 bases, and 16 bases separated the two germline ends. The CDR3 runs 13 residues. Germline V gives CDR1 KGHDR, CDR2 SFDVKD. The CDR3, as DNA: TGTGCCACGATAAGTCAGGGCGGGAATGAGCAGTTCTTC. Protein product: CATISQGGNEQFF.

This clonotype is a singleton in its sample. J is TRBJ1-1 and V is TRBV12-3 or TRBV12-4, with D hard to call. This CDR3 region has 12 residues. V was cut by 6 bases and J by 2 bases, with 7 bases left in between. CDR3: CASSPINTEAFF. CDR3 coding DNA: TGTGCCAGCAGCCCCATAAACACTGAAGCTTTCTTT.

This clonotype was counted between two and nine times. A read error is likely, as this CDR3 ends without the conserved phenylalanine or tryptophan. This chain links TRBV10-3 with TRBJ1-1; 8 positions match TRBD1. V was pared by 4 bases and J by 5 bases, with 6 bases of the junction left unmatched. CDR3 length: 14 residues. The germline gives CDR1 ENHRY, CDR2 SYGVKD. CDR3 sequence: CAISAQGASTEAFI. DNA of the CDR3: TGTGCCATCAGTGCGCAGGGGGCGAGTACTGAAGCTTTCATT.

This chain's CDR3 is CSAYRQGRQETQYF. CDR3 DNA: TGCAGTGCCTACAGACAGGGAAGGCAAGAGACCCAGTACTTC. The gene calls are TRBV20-1 and TRBJ2-5; TRBD1 matches 7 bases. The germline gives CDR1 DFQATT, CDR2 SNEGSKA (reference sequence). The J segment lost 2 bases and the V segment lost 6 bases, leaving 9 bases of the junction unmatched. The CDR3 runs 14 residues.

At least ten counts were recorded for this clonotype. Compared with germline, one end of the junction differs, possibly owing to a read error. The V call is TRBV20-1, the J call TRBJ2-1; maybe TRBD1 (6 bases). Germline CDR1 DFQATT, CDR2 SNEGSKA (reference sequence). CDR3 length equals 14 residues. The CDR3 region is CSARDRKSYNEQFF. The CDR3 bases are TGCAGTGCCAGAGACAGGAAATCCTACAATGAGCAGTTCTTC.

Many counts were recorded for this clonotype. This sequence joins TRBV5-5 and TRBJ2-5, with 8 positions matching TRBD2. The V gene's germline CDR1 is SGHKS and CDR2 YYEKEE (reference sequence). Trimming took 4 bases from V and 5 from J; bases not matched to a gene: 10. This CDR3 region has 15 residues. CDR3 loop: CASSETGTRGETQYF. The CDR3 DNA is TGTGCCAGCAGCGAAACCGGGACTAGGGGGGAGACCCAGTACTTC.

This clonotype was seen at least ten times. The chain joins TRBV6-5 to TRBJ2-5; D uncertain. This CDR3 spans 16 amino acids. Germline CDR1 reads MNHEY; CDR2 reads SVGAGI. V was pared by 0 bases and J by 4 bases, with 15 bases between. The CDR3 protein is CASSYSWLSEAETQYF. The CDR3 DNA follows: TGTGCCAGCAGTTACTCATGGCTTTCCGAGGCAGAGACCCAGTACTTC.

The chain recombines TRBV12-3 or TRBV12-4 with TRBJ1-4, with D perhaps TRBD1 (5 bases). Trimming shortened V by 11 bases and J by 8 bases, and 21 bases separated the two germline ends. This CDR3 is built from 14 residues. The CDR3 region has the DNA TGTGCCTCATCGGGGGGGAAGCGAACCGAAAAACTGTTTTTT. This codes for CASSGGKRTEKLFF.

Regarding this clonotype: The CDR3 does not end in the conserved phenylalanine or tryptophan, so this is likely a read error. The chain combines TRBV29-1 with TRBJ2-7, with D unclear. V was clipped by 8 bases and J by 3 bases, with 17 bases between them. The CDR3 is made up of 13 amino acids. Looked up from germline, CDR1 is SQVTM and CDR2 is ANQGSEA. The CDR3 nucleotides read TGCAGCCCTTGCTCCCGGACCATCTACGAGCAGTACATC. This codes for CSPCSRTIYEQYI.

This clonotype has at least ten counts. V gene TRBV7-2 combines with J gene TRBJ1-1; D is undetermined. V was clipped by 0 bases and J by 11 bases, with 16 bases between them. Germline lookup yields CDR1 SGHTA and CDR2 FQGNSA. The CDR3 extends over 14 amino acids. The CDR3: CASSLAPPWAWAFF. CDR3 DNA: TGTGCCAGCAGCTTAGCCCCCCCATGGGCCTGGGCTTTCTTT.

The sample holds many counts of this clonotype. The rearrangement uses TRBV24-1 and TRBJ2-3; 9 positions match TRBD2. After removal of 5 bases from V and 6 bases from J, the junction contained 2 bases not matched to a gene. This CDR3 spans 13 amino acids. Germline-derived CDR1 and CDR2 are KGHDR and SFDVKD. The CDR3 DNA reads TGTGCCACCAGTGGACTAGCGGCTGATACGCAGTATTTT. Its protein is CATSGLAADTQYF.

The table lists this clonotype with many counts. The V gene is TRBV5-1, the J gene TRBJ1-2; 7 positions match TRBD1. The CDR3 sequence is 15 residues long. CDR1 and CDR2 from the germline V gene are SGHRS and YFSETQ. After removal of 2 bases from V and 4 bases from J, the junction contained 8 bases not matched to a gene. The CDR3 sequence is CASSLTGDSSYGYTF. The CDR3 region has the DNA TGCGCCAGCAGCTTAACGGGGGACAGTTCCTATGGCTACACCTTC.

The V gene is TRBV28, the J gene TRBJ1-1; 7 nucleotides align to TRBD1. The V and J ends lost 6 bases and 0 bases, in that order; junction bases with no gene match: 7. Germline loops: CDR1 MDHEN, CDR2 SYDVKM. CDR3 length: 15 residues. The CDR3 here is CASSSHGTVNTEAFF. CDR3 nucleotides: TGTGCCAGCAGCTCCCACGGGACAGTGAACACTGAAGCTTTCTTT.

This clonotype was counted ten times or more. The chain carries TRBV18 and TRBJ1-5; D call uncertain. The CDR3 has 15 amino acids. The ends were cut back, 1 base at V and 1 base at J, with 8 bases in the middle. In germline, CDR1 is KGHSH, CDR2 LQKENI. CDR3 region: CASSPQVASNQPQHF. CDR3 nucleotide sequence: TGTGCCAGCTCACCACAGGTCGCGAGCAATCAGCCCCAGCATTTT.

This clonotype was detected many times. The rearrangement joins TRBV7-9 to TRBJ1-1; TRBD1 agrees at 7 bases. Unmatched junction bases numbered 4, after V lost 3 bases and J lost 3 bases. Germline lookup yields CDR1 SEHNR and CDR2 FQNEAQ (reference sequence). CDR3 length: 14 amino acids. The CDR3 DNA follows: TGTGCCAGCAGCTTTACAGGGGCGCACACTGAAGCTTTCTTT. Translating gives CASSFTGAHTEAFF.

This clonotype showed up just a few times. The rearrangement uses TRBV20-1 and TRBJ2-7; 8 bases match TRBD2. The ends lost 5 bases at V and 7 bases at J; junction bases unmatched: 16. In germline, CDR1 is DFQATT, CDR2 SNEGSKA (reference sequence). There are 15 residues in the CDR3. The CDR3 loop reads CSALYSGGALSEQYV. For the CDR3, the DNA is TGCAGTGCTCTTTATTCGGGGGGGGCCCTCAGTGAGCAGTACGTC.

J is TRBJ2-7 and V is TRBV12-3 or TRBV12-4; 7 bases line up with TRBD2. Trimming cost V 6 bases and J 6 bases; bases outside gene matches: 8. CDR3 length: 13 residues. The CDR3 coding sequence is TGTGCCAGCAGCTCTCAACTAGCGTTCGAGCAGTACTTC. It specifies CASSSQLAFEQYF.

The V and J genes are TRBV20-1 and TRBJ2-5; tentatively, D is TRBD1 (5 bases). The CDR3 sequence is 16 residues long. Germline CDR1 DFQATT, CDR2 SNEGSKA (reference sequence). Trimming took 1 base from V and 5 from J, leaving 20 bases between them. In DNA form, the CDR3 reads TGCAGTGCTAGAGGCTCAGGGCGGAGTGCCAGGGAGACCCAGTACTTC. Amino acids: CSARGSGRSARETQYF.

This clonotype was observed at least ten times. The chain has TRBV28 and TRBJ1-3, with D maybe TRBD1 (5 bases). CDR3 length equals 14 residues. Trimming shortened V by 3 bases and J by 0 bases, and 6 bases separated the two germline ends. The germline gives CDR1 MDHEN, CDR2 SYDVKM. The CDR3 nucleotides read TGTGCCAGCAGTTTCCAGGGCTCTGGAAACACCATATATTTT. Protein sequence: CASSFQGSGNTIYF.

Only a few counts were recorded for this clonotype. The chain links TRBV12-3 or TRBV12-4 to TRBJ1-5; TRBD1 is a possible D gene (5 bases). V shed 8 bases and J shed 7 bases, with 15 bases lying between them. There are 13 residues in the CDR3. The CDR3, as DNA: TGTGCCAGCGCCCGGGACTCCGGACAGCCCCAGCATTTT. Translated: CASARDSGQPQHF.

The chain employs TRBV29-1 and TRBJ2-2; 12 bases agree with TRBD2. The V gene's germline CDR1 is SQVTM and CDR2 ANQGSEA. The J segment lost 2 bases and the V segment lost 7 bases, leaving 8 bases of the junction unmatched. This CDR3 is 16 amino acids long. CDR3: CSARKLAGGNTGELFF. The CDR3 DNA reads TGCAGCGCACGTAAACTAGCGGGGGGTAACACCGGGGAGCTGTTTTTT.

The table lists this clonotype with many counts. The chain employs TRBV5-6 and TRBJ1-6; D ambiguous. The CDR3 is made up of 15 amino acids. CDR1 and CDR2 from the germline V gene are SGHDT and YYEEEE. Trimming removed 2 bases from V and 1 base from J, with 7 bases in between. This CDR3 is CASSFGRSYNSPLHF. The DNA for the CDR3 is TGTGCCAGCAGCTTTGGGAGGTCCTATAATTCACCCCTCCACTTT.

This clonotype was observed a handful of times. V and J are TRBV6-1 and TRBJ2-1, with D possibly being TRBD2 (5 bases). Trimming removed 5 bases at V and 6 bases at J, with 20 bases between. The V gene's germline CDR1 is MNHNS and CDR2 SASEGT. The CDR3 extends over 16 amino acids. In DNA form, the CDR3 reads TGTGCCAGCAGTCGAAGGAGCGGCCCGGGTCTCAATGAGCAGTTCTTC. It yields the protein CASSRRSGPGLNEQFF.

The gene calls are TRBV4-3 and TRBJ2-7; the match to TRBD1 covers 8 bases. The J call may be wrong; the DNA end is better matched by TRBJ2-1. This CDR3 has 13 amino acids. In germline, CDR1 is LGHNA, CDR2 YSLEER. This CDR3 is CASSHPAGGEQFF. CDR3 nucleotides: TGCGCCAGCAGCCATCCGGCAGGGGGCGAGCAGTTCTTC.

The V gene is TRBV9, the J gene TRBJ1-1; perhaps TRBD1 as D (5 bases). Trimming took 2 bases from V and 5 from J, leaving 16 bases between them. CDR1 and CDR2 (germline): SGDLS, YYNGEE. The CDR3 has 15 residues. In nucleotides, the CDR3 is TGTGCCAGCAGCGTGTCCCCCTCGAGGGGTACTGAAGCTTTCTTT. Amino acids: CASSVSPSRGTEAFF.

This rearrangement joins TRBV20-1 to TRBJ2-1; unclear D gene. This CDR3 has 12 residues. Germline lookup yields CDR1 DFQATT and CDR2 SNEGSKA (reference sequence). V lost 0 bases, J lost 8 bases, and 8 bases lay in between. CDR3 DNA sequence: TGCAGTGCTAGAGATTCTTCGGATGAGCAGTTCTTC. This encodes CSARDSSDEQFF.

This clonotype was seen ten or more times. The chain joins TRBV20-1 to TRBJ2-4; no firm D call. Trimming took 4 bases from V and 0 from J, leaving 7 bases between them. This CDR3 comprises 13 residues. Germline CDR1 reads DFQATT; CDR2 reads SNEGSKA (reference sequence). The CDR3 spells CSANPLAKNIQYF. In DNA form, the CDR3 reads TGCAGTGCTAATCCTCTAGCCAAAAACATTCAGTACTTC.